The clone carrying this T cell receptor (beta chain) was counted once. The antigen remains undetermined. CDR1 and CDR2 from the germline V gene are KGHSH and LQKENI. CDR3 size: 16 residues. Trimming took 4 bases from V and 3 from J, leaving 15 bases between them. The sample belongs to a study of cytomegalovirus exposure and HLA in healthy donors. Points from the study as a whole: A cluster of highly shared sequence variants was likely a sequencing artifact. A prior analysis recorded that most TCR beta V segments were productive about 87% or about 30% of the time. DRB1 had the most TCR associations and HLA-C the fewest, a later analysis found, with rates varying by HLA locus.

Use of 60 Vbeta and 13 Jbeta primers characterized the PCR. Clones were read by immunoSEQ multiplex PCR, and TCRdb kept only the in-frame ones, dropping some. The sample shows 150,000 to 200,000 clones, 77% of them seen only once. The receptor comes from a woman aged 25 to 39 in good health and CMV-seronegative. Sequences were obtained from PBMCs. The rearrangement joins TRBV18 to TRBJ2-2; the D gene is possibly TRBD2 (5 bases). In nucleotides, the CDR3 is TGTGCCAGCTCACTCGGGCCTCGAGGGTACACCGGGGAGCTGTTTTTT. Translating it yields CASSLGPRGYTGELFF.